This TCR beta chain emerged from a study of T-cell memory formation after mild COVID-19. Study results and limitations: There were some responding clones in pre-infection memory, which suggested that cross-reactive memory had joined.

This clonotype has only a few counts. Its target is unknown. Each CDR3 protein gets one entry after TCRdb re-called the 5' RACE reads with MiXCR. This sample has roughly 43,000 distinct CDR3 sequences; about a tenth occur once, and the top ten carry roughly 10%. The CDR3 runs to 13 residues. V was pared by 2 bases and J by 3 bases, with 6 bases between. Germline loops: CDR1 KGHDR, CDR2 SFDVKD. What was sequenced was PBMCs or a T cell subset sorted from them (not recorded which). The gene calls are TRBV24-1 and TRBJ1-2; possibly TRBD1 for D (5 bases). The sequence was obtained from an adult woman who had mild COVID-19 (a few samples of this study predate the infection). Cell type and time point are not known. In nucleotides, the CDR3 is TGTGCCACCAGTGATTCGGGGCACTATGGCTACACCTTC. This gives the protein CATSDSGHYGYTF.